This T cell receptor (beta chain) was recorded in a study of cytomegalovirus exposure and HLA in healthy donors. About the research overall: A data release that came early held 80 million or so unique TCRs from HLA-typed donors.

Germline CDR1 is SGHDT and CDR2 is YYEEEE. The CDR3 consists of 15 residues. Trimming removed 0 bases from V and 5 bases from J; junction bases left unmatched: 5. As regards this clone: Antigen specificity is unknown.

Study outcomes and limitations: Presence/absence analyses rested on an assumption that sequencing depth was roughly uniform across donors. A prior analysis recorded that most TCR beta V segments were productive about 87% or about 30% of the time. By a later analysis, the bulk of CMV-associated TCR beta chains appeared HLA-restricted.

Primers for the PCR totalled 60 Vbeta and 13 Jbeta. Profiling relied on immunoSEQ multiplex PCR, and the TCRdb table lists in-frame clones only, not all of them. The table has 85,000 to 100,000 clones, around 80% seen once; the top ten hold roughly 8%. The sequence derives from a human donor in good health. Sequencing was performed on PBMCs. The chain joins TRBV5-6 to TRBJ2-1, with 7 bases fitting TRBD1. CDR3 residues: CASSLGRGLNNEQFF. CDR3 bases: TGTGCCAGCAGCTTGGGTAGGGGGCTAAACAATGAGCAGTTCTTC.